This record concerns one T cell receptor beta chain sequence. The antigen is undetermined. This specimen comes from a study of T cells in localized non-small cell lung cancer. Profiled with immunoSEQ multiplex PCR; TCRdb holds only in-frame clones, not every one. This table holds tens of thousands of clones, about 83% found once. Study findings and constraints: Adjacent lung was found to contain a median approximately 60 of the top 100 tumor clones.

Germline assignment: CDR1 SGHRS and CDR2 YFSETQ. The CDR3 consists of 14 residues. V dropped 0 bases and J dropped 3 bases, with 9 bases sitting between them. The chain links TRBV5-1 to TRBJ1-1; D is undetermined. This receptor was taken from a woman aged 40-69 years with stage I lung adenocarcinoma. The sequences come from peripheral blood, collected before any cancer treatment. CDR3 sequence (DNA): TGCGCCAGCAGCTTGGCCGCGGGGTACACTGAAGCTTTCTTT. Translation gives CASSLAAGYTEAFF.